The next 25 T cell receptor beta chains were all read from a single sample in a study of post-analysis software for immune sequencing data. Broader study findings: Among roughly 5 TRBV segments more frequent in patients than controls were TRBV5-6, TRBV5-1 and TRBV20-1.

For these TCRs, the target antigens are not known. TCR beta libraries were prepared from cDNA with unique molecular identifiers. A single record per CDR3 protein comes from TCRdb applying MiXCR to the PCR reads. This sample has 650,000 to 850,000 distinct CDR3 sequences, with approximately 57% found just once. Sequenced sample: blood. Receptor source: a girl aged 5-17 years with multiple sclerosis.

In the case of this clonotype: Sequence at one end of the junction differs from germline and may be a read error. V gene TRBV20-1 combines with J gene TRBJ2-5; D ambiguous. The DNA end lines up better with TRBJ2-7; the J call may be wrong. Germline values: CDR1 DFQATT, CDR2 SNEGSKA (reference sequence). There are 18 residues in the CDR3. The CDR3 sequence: CSARDRPVVSVGSHEQYF. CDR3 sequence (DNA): TGCAGTGCTAGAGATCGCCCGGTGGTCTCCGTAGGCTCCCACGAGCAGTACTTC.

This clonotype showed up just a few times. The CDR3 DNA reads as TGTGCCAGCAGCTTGGGACCTAGCGGGAGGGGAGACGAGCAGTACTTC. Its translation is CASSLGPSGRGDEQYF. The J gene is TRBJ2-7, the V gene TRBV5-4; 12 bases match TRBD2. J was trimmed by 5 bases and V by 0 bases; bases with no gene match: 6. Germline V gene data show CDR1 as SGHNT and CDR2 as YYREEE (reference sequence). The CDR3 has 16 residues.

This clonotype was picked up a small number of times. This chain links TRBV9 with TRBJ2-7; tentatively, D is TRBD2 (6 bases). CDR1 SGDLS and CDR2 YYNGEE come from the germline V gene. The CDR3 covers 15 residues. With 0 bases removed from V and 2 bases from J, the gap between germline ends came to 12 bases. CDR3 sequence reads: CASSVGTGETYEQYF. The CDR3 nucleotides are TGTGCCAGCAGCGTAGGGACGGGAGAGACCTACGAGCAGTACTTC.

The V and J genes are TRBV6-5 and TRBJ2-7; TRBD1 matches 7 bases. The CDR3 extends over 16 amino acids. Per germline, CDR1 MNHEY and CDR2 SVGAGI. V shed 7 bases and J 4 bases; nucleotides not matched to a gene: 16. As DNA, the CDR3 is TGTGCCAGCACCACCGTTAGGGACAGCCATTCATACGAGCAGTACTTC. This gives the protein CASTTVRDSHSYEQYF.

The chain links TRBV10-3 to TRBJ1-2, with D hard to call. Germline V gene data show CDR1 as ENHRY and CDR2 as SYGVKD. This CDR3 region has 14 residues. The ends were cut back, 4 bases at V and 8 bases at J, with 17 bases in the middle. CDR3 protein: CAISVDTVSGGYTF. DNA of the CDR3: TGTGCCATCAGTGTGGATACAGTCAGTGGAGGCTACACCTTC.

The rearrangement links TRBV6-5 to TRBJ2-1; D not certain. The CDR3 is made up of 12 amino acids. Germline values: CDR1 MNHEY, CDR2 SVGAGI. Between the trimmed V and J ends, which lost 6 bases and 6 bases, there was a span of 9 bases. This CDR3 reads CASRYRANEQFF. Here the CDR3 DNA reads TGTGCCAGCAGATATAGAGCCAATGAGCAGTTCTTC.

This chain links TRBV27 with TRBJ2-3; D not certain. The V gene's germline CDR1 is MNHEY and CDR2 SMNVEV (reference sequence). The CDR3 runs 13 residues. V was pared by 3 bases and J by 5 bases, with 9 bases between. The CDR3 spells CASSFQGRDTQYF. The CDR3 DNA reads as TGTGCCAGCAGTTTCCAAGGAAGAGATACGCAGTATTTT.

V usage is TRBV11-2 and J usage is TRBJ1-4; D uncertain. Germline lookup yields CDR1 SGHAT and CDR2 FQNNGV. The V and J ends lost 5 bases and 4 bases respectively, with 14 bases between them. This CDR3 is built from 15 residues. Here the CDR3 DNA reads TGTGCCAGCAGCCGCGTGGTAGCCGGTAATGAAAAACTGTTTTTT. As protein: CASSRVVAGNEKLFF.

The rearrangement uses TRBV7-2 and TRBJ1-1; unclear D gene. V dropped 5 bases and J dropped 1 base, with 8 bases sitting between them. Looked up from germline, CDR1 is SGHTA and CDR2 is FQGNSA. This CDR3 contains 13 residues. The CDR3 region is CASSPTQNTEAFF. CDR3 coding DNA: TGTGCCAGCAGCCCTACACAGAACACTGAAGCTTTCTTT.

DNA of the CDR3: TGTGCCACTTCCGAGAGTTTCACAGATACGCAGTATTTT. Its protein is CATSESFTDTQYF. The chain combines TRBV10-3 with TRBJ2-3; no definite D call. This CDR3 is 13 amino acids long. Germline assignment: CDR1 ENHRY and CDR2 SYGVKD. The ends were cut back, 10 bases at V and 2 bases at J, with 13 bases in the middle.

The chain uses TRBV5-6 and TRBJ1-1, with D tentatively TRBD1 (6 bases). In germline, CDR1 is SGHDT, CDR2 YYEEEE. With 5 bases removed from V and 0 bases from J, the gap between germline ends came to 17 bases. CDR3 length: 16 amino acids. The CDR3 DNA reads TGTGCCAGCAGACAACAGGGTTGGGTAATGAACACTGAAGCTTTCTTT. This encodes CASRQQGWVMNTEAFF.

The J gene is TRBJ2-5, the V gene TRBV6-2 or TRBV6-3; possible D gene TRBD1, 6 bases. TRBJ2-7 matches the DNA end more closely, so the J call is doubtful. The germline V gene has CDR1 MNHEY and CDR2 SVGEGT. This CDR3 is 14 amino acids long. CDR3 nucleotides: TGTGCCAGCAGTTACTTCAGGGGATTAAACGAGCAGTACTTC. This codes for CASSYFRGLNEQYF.

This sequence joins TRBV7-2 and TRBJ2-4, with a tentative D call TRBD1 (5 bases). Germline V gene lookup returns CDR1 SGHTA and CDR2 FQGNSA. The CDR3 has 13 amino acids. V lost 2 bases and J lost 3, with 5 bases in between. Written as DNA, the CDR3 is TGTGCCAGCAGCTTACAGGGCAAAAACATTCAGTACTTC. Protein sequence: CASSLQGKNIQYF.

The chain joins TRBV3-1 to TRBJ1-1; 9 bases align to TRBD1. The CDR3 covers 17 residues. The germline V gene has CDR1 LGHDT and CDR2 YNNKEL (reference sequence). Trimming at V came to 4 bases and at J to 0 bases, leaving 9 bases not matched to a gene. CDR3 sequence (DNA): TGTGCCAGCAGCCGGACACAGGGGGCCTCGATGAACACTGAAGCTTTCTTT. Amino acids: CASSRTQGASMNTEAFF.

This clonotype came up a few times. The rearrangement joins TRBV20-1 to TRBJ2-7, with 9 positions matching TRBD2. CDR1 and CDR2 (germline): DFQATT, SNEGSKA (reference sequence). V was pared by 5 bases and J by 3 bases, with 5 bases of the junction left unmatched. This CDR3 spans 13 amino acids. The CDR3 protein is CSALAGYGYEQYF. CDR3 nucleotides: TGCAGTGCTCTAGCGGGATATGGCTACGAGCAGTACTTC.

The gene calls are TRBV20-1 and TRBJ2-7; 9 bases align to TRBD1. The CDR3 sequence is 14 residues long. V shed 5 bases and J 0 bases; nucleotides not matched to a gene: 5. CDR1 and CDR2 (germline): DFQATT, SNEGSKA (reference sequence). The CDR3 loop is CSASRDRDSYEQYF. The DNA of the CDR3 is TGCAGTGCTTCCCGGGACAGGGACTCCTACGAGCAGTACTTC.

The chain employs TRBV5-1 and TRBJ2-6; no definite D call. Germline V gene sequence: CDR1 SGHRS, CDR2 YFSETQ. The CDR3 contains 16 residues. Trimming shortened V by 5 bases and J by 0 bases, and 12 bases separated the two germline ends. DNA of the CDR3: TGCGCCAGCAGACCCTCGACGTTCTCTGGGGCCAACGTCCTGACTTTC. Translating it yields CASRPSTFSGANVLTF.

CDR3 amino acids: CASSLYASGAYNEQFF. For the CDR3, the DNA is TGTGCCAGCAGCTTATACGCTAGCGGGGCCTACAATGAGCAGTTCTTC. This rearrangement joins TRBV7-3 to TRBJ2-1, with 9 bases fitting TRBD2. CDR1 SGHTA and CDR2 FQGTGA come from the germline V gene. Unmatched junction bases numbered 4, after V lost 2 bases and J lost 2 bases. CDR3 size: 16 residues.

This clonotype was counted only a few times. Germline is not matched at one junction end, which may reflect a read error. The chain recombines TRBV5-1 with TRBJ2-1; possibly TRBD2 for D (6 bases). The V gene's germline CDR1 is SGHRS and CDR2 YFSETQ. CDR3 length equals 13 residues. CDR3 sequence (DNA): TGTGCCAGCAGTCCGGGACTTTACAATGAGCAGTTCTTC. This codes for CASSPGLYNEQFF.

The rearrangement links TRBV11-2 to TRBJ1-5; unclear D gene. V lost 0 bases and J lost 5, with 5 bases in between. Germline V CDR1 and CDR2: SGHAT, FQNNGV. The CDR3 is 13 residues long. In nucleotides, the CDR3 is TGTGCCAGCAGCTTAGATAATCATCAGCCCCAGCATTTT. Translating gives CASSLDNHQPQHF.

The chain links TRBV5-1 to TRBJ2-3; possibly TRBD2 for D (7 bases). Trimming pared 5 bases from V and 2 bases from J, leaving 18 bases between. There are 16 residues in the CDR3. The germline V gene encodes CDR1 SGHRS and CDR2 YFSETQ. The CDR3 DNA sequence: TGCGCCAGCAGGCCTGGGGGGGGCTCCCCCACAGATACGCAGTATTTT. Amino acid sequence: CASRPGGGSPTDTQYF.

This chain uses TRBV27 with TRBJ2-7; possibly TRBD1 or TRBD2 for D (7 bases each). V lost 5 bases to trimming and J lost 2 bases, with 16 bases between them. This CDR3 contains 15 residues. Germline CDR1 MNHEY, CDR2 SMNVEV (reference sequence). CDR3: CASSHGRGGAYEQYF. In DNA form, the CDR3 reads TGTGCCAGCAGTCATGGCAGGGGGGGGGCCTACGAGCAGTACTTC.

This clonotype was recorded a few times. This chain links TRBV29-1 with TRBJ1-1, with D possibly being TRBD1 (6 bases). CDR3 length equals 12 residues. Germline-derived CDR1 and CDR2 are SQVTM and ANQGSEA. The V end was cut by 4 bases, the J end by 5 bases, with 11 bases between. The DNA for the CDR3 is TGCAGCGTTGGCAGGGGAGGGACTGAAGCTTTCTTT. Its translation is CSVGRGGTEAFF.

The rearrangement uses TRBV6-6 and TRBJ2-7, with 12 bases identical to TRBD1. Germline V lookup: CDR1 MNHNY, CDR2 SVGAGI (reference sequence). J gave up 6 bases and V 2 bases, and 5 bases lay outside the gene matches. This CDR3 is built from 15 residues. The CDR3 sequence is CASSYRDRGPPEQYF. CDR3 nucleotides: TGTGCCAGCAGTTACAGGGACAGGGGGCCTCCCGAGCAGTACTTC.

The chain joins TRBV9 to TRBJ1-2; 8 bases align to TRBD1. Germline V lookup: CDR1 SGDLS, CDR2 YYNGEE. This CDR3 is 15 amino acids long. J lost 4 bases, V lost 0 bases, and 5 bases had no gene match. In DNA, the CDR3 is TGTGCCAGCAGCGTAGCTACAGGGGGGAGCTATGGCTACACCTTC. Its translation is CASSVATGGSYGYTF.